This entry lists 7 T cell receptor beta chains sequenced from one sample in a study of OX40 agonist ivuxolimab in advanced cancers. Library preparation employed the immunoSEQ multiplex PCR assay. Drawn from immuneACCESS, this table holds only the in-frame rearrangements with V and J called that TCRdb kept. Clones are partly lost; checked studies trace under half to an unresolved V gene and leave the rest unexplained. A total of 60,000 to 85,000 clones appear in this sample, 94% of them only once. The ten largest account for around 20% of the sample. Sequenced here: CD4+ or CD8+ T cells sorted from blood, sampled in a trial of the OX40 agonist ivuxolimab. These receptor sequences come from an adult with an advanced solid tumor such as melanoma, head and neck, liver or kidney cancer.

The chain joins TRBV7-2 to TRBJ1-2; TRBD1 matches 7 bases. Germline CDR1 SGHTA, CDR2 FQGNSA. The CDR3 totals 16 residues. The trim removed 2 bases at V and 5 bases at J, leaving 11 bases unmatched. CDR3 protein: CASSLRLRQGEYGYTF. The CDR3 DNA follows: TGTGCCAGCAGCTTAAGGTTGCGACAGGGAGAATATGGCTACACCTTC.

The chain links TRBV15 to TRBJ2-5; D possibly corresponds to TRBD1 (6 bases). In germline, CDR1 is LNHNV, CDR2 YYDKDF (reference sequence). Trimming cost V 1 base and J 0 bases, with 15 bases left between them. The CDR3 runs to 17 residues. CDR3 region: CATSRGIDRLYQETQYF. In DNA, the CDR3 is TGTGCCACCAGCAGAGGAATAGACAGGCTGTACCAAGAGACCCAGTACTTC.

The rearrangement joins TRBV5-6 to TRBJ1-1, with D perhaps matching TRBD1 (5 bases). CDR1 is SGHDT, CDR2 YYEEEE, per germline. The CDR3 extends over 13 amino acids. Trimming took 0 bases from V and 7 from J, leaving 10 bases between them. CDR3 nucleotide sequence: TGTGCCAGCAGCTTGGGGGGCAGGAATGAAGCTTTCTTT. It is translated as CASSLGGRNEAFF.

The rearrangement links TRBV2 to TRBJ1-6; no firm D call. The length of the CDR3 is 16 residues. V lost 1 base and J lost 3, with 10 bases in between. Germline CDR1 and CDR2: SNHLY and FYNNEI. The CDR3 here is CASSEVAVHYNSPLHF. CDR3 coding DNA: TGTGCCAGCAGTGAAGTCGCGGTGCACTATAATTCACCCCTCCACTTT. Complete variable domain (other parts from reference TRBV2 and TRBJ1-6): EPEVTQTPSHQVTQMGQEVILRCVPISNHLYFYWYRQILGQKVEFLVSFYNNEISEKSEIFDDQFSVERPDGSNFTLKIRSTKLEDSAMYFCASSEVAVHYNSPLHFGNGTRLTVT.

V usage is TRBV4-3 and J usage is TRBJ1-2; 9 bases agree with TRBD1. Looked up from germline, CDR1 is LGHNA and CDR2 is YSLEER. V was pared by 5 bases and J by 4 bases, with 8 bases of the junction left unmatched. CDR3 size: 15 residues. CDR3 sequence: CASSGRTGDLYGYTF. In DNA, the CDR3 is TGCGCCAGCAGCGGACGGACAGGGGACCTCTATGGCTACACCTTC.

Here the CDR3 DNA reads TGTGCCAGCAGCACTAGCGGGGACACCGGGGAGCTGTTTTTT. Encoded protein: CASSTSGDTGELFF. The rearrangement links TRBV9 to TRBJ2-2; TRBD2 matches 10 bases. The ends lost 4 bases at V and 3 bases at J; junction bases unmatched: 0. CDR1 and CDR2 (germline): SGDLS, YYNGEE. This CDR3 region has 14 residues.

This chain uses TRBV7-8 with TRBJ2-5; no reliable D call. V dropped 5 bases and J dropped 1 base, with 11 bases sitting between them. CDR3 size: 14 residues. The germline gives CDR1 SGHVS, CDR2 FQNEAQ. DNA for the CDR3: TGTGCCAGCAGCCCATACGTCGGCCAAGAGACCCAGTACTTC. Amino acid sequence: CASSPYVGQETQYF. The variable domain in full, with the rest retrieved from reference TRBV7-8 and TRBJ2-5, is GAGVSQSPRYKVAKRGQDVALRCDPISGHVSLFWYQQALGQGPEFLTYFQNEAQLDKSGLPSDRFFAERPEGSVSTLKIQRTQQEDSAVYLCASSPYVGQETQYFGPGTRLLVL.